This T cell receptor (beta chain) was identified during a study of PD-1 blockade in mismatch repair-deficient tumors. The wider study: Patients had 12 mismatch repair-deficient cancer types, all previously treated and progressing.

The CDR3 sequence is 11 residues long. Trimming stripped 6 bases from V and 12 bases from J, with 12 bases between. Per germline, CDR1 LNHDA and CDR2 SQIVND (reference sequence). The repertoire was sequenced with immunoSEQ multiplex PCR; TCRdb's copy has only in-frame clones and lacks some. The sample consists of tens of thousands of clones, 81% of them appearing once. This clonotype originated in an adult with mismatch repair-deficient cancer. The specimen was peripheral blood, collected 12 weeks after starting pembrolizumab. The chain couples TRBV19 to TRBJ2-1; D is possibly TRBD1 (6 bases). The CDR3 nucleotides read TGTGCCAGTAGCCCAGGGGTTGGGCAGTTCTTC. Translation gives CASSPGVGQFF. Drawing the rest from reference TRBV19 and TRBJ2-1, the complete variable domain is DGGITQSPKYLFRKEGQNVTLSCEQNLNHDAMYWYRQDPGQGLRLIYYSQIVNDFQKGDIAEGYSVSREKKESFPLTVTSAQKNPTAFYLCASSPGVGQFFGPGTRLTVL.